The rows below give T cell receptor beta chains drawn from one sample of a study of T cell responses to AZD1222 COVID-19 vaccine. Assay used: immunoSEQ multiplex PCR; TCRdb lists only in-frame clones, some missing. The table shows 130,000 or so clones, with 89% occurring only once. Sequenced material: peripheral blood, taken on day 0 of AZD1222 vaccination. These receptors were collected from an adult in good health. CDR3s include the opening cysteine and the closing phenylalanine or tryptophan. The D gene is left open where the match is weak. Clone size is shown for a subset of rows, as once, few, many or a class of expanded clone.

.,TRBJ1-2,TRBV5-1,.,TGCGCCAGCAGCTTGGGGGCAGGGAAACTCTATGGCTACACCTTC,CASSLGAGKLYGYTF
.,TRBJ2-1,TRBV6-5,.,TGTGCCAGCAGCCCGGGGGGCCTCGGAGAGCAGTTCTTC,CASSPGGLGEQFF
.,TRBJ2-6,TRBV28,.,TGTGCCAGCAGCCCATTGGGATACTCTGGGGCCAACGTCCTGACTTTC,CASSPLGYSGANVLTF
.,TRBJ1-2,TRBV19,.,TGTGCCAGTAGTAACGTCAGGGTGGGCGGCTACACCTTC,CASSNVRVGGYTF
.,TRBJ1-1,TRBV10-3,once,TGTGCCATCAGTGATTTGAGGGAGGTCACTGAAGCTTTCTTT,CAISDLREVTEAFF
TRBD1,TRBJ2-2,TRBV28,.,TGTGCCAGCAGTTTGGGACAGGGGGCCGGGGAGCTGTTTTTT,CASSLGQGAGELFF
.,TRBJ2-7,TRBV4-1,.,TGCGCCAGCAGCCATCCAGGGGACCCGAGGGAGCAGTACTTC,CASSHPGDPREQYF
TRBD1,TRBJ1-2,TRBV6-5,.,TGTGCCAGCAGTACCGACAGGGGGCTCGGCTACACCTTC,CASSTDRGLGYTF
.,TRBJ2-5,TRBV21-1,.,TGTGCCAGCACCCGAGAGGGGGAGGAAGAGACCCAGTACTTC,CASTREGEEETQYF
TRBD1,TRBJ1-4,TRBV3-1/TRBV3-2,.,TGTGCCAGCAGTTTTGGACAGGGAGTTAATGAAAAACTGTTTTTT,CASSFGQGVNEKLFF
.,TRBJ1-5,TRBV28,.,TGTGCCAGCAGGCAAGCCCGAGCGGGCCAGCCCCAGCATTTT,CASRQARAGQPQHF
TRBD2,TRBJ2-3,TRBV27,.,TGTGCCAGCAGTTATATAGCGGGGAGCACAGATACGCAGTATTTT,CASSYIAGSTDTQYF
.,TRBJ1-1,TRBV2,.,TGTGCCAGCAGTGTGGGGGTCTCCGTGAACACTGAAGCTTTCTTT,CASSVGVSVNTEAFF
TRBD1,TRBJ2-1,TRBV19,.,TGTGCCAGTAGTCCGGGGGACAGGGTGAATGAGCAGTTCTTC,CASSPGDRVNEQFF